Listed below are T cell receptor beta chains from one sample, sequenced in a study of beta chain features in type 1 diabetes. TCRdb keeps only in-frame clones here, not all; method: immunoSEQ multiplex PCR. The table lists 640,000 or so clones, over 12% of them singletons, with 0.04% in the top ten. The sequenced sample was naive CD4+ T cells from blood. The receptors originated from a man between 18 and 35 years old with type 1 diabetes. Each CDR3 is given with its conserved first and last residue. A D gene is named only where the DNA matches it firmly. The size entry is marked missing in some rows and otherwise reads once, few, many or a size class.

abundance: few
d_gene: NA
v_gene: TRBV5-1
j_gene: TRBJ2-7
CDR3nt: TGCGCCAGCAGCTTGAGGCAGCTCAGAGGGGAGCAGTACTTC
CDR3aa: CASSLRQLRGEQYF

abundance: few
d_gene: NA
v_gene: TRBV2
j_gene: TRBJ1-3
CDR3nt: TGTGCCAGCAGTGAGTTAGTGTTCTCTGGAAACACCATATATTTT
CDR3aa: CASSELVFSGNTIYF

abundance: NA
d_gene: TRBD2
v_gene: TRBV7-2
j_gene: TRBJ2-5
CDR3nt: TGTGCCAGCAGCTTAGTGCCCCCAGCGGGAGGGGGAGAGACCCAGTACTTC
CDR3aa: CASSLVPPAGGGETQYF

abundance: few
d_gene: NA
v_gene: TRBV6-5
j_gene: TRBJ2-2
CDR3nt: TGTGCCAGCAGTTACTGGGCAGTCAAAGGCGCCGGGGAGCTGTTTTTT
CDR3aa: CASSYWAVKGAGELFF

abundance: NA
d_gene: NA
v_gene: TRBV4-2
j_gene: TRBJ1-6
CDR3nt: TGTGCCAGCAGCCAAGTCCCGGATACGGGATCACCCCTCCACTTT
CDR3aa: CASSQVPDTGSPLHF

abundance: NA
d_gene: NA
v_gene: TRBV30
j_gene: TRBJ1-1
CDR3nt: TGTGCCTGGACCCAGGGACTTGCAGCTTTCTTT
CDR3aa: CAWTQGLAAFF

abundance: NA
d_gene: NA
v_gene: TRBV7-2
j_gene: TRBJ2-3
CDR3nt: TGTGCCAGCAGCTTAGGTAGCACAGATACGCAGTATTTT
CDR3aa: CASSLGSTDTQYF

abundance: few
d_gene: NA
v_gene: TRBV5-1
j_gene: TRBJ1-6
CDR3nt: TGCGCCAGCAGCTATCAGGGTCATAATTCACCCCTCCACTTT
CDR3aa: CASSYQGHNSPLHF

abundance: few
d_gene: NA
v_gene: TRBV7-3
j_gene: TRBJ2-1
CDR3nt: TGTGCCAGCGGCCTAGGGGATAATTACAATGAGCAGTTCTTC
CDR3aa: CASGLGDNYNEQFF

abundance: NA
d_gene: NA
v_gene: TRBV5-1
j_gene: TRBJ2-2
CDR3nt: TGCGCCAGCAGCCCCGGTTTCAACACCGGGGAGCTGTTTTTT
CDR3aa: CASSPGFNTGELFF

abundance: NA
d_gene: NA
v_gene: TRBV29-1
j_gene: TRBJ2-5
CDR3nt: TGCAGCGGGGTCCCCGTGCGCGGGACCCTCCAAGAGACCCAGTACTTC
CDR3aa: CSGVPVRGTLQETQYF

abundance: NA
d_gene: NA
v_gene: TRBV29-1
j_gene: TRBJ2-3
CDR3nt: TGCAGCGTTTTCGGACGAGGCACAGATACGCAGTATTTT
CDR3aa: CSVFGRGTDTQYF

abundance: few
d_gene: NA
v_gene: TRBV20-1
j_gene: TRBJ2-5
CDR3nt: TGCAGTGCTAGAGAGACCCAGTACTTC
CDR3aa: CSARETQYF

abundance: few
d_gene: TRBD2
v_gene: TRBV7-2
j_gene: TRBJ2-7
CDR3nt: TGTGCCAGCAGCTTAGTGTGGACTAGCGGGTGGCAGTACTTC
CDR3aa: CASSLVWTSGWQYF

abundance: NA
d_gene: TRBD2
v_gene: TRBV4-1
j_gene: TRBJ2-7
CDR3nt: TGCGCCAGCAGGCGGACTAGCGGAAACTACGAGCAGTACTTC
CDR3aa: CASRRTSGNYEQYF

abundance: NA
d_gene: NA
v_gene: TRBV5-4
j_gene: TRBJ2-5
CDR3nt: TGTGCCAGCAGCACGGAGAATCAAGAGACCCAGTACTTC
CDR3aa: CASSTENQETQYF

abundance: NA
d_gene: TRBD1
v_gene: TRBV25-1
j_gene: TRBJ1-4
CDR3nt: TGTGCCAGCAGTGTTGACAGGGGGTATGTGGTGGAAAAACTGTTTTTT
CDR3aa: CASSVDRGYVVEKLFF

abundance: NA
d_gene: TRBD1
v_gene: TRBV28
j_gene: TRBJ1-5
CDR3nt: TGTGCCAGCAGTTTACCGGGACAGAGTTATAGCAATCAGCCCCAGCATTTT
CDR3aa: CASSLPGQSYSNQPQHF

abundance: NA
d_gene: NA
v_gene: TRBV6-5
j_gene: TRBJ1-5
CDR3nt: TGTGCCAGCAGTGACCACAAACAGCCCCAGCATTTT
CDR3aa: CASSDHKQPQHF

abundance: few
d_gene: TRBD1
v_gene: TRBV7-2
j_gene: TRBJ1-1
CDR3nt: TGTGCCAGCAGCCAAGGACAGGGTGACACTGAAGCTTTCTTT
CDR3aa: CASSQGQGDTEAFF

abundance: NA
d_gene: NA
v_gene: TRBV30
j_gene: TRBJ2-5
CDR3nt: TGTGCCTGGAGTGGACCCTGGGGGACCCAGTACTTC
CDR3aa: CAWSGPWGTQYF

abundance: few
d_gene: NA
v_gene: TRBV5-1
j_gene: TRBJ2-1
CDR3nt: TGCGCCAGCAGCGGGGCGACCGGGACAACCTACAATGAGCAGTTCTTC
CDR3aa: CASSGATGTTYNEQFF

abundance: few
d_gene: NA
v_gene: TRBV7-8
j_gene: TRBJ2-3
CDR3nt: TGTGCCAGCAGCTGGGGACTTGCTAGGAATACAGATACGCAGTATTTT
CDR3aa: CASSWGLARNTDTQYF

abundance: NA
d_gene: NA
v_gene: TRBV5-1
j_gene: TRBJ2-7
CDR3nt: TGCGCCAGCAGCTCTCGACCCTACGAGCAGTACTTC
CDR3aa: CASSSRPYEQYF

abundance: NA
d_gene: NA
v_gene: TRBV29-1
j_gene: TRBJ2-5
CDR3nt: TGCAGCGTTGCCCAACAGGAACAAGAGACCCAGTACTTC
CDR3aa: CSVAQQEQETQYF

abundance: few
d_gene: NA
v_gene: TRBV10-3
j_gene: TRBJ1-2
CDR3nt: TGTGCCATCAGTGAGTCGACACAAGGCTATGGCTACACCTTC
CDR3aa: CAISESTQGYGYTF

abundance: NA
d_gene: NA
v_gene: TRBV5-1
j_gene: TRBJ1-5
CDR3nt: TGCGCCAGCAGCTTGGGACCTATGGGCAATCAGCCCCAGCATTTT
CDR3aa: CASSLGPMGNQPQHF

abundance: NA
d_gene: NA
v_gene: TRBV2
j_gene: TRBJ2-3
CDR3nt: TGTGCCAGCTCCGCGGGCACAGATACGCAGTATTTT
CDR3aa: CASSAGTDTQYF

abundance: NA
d_gene: TRBD1
v_gene: TRBV6-6
j_gene: TRBJ1-1
CDR3nt: TGTGCCAGCAGACTTCCACAGGGGGCGCAGAACACTGAAGCTTTCTTT
CDR3aa: CASRLPQGAQNTEAFF

abundance: few
d_gene: TRBD2
v_gene: TRBV2
j_gene: TRBJ2-1
CDR3nt: TGTGCCAGCAGTGAACCAAGCGGGGGCCTCTTC
CDR3aa: CASSEPSGGLF

abundance: few
d_gene: NA
v_gene: TRBV25-1
j_gene: TRBJ1-1
CDR3nt: TGTGCCAGCAGTCCACTCCGGGATTCAGGCACTGAAGCTTTCTTT
CDR3aa: CASSPLRDSGTEAFF

abundance: NA
d_gene: TRBD2
v_gene: TRBV10-3
j_gene: TRBJ2-3
CDR3nt: TGTGCCATCAGAATAGCGGGGCGGGGTACAGATACGCAGTATTTT
CDR3aa: CAIRIAGRGTDTQYF